A single sample is the source of the 20 T cell receptor beta chains below, sequenced in a study of blood T cell repertoires in COVID-19 (dated by TCRdb to 2019 to 2021). Library generation was performed with the immunoSEQ multiplex PCR assay. Held by TCRdb, this immuneACCESS table contains in-frame sequences only and omits some clones. Under half of the omission traces to an unresolved V gene where checked; the cause of the rest is unknown. Present in this sample are 150,000 to 200,000 clones, approximately 89% of which were seen just once. The ten largest clones take up roughly 2.5% of the sample. The sequenced sample consisted of peripheral blood. The receptor set was obtained from a man in his forties with active or convalescent COVID-19.

The chain joins TRBV27 to TRBJ1-1; unclear D gene. The V and J ends lost 6 bases and 5 bases respectively, with 13 bases between them. This CDR3 spans 13 amino acids. Germline CDR1 reads MNHEY; CDR2 reads SMNVEV (reference sequence). CDR3 region: CASRQISVTEAFF. CDR3 nucleotides: TGTGCCAGCAGACAGATTTCGGTGACTGAAGCTTTCTTT.

J is TRBJ1-5 and V is TRBV5-8; D possibly corresponds to TRBD1 (5 bases). The CDR3 contains 15 residues. Germline CDR1 SGHTS, CDR2 YDEGEE. V was clipped by 2 bases and J by 0 bases, with 9 bases between them. This CDR3 reads CASSLGDYSNQPQHF. In DNA form, the CDR3 reads TGTGCCAGCAGCTTAGGGGACTATAGCAATCAGCCCCAGCATTTT.

The rearrangement uses TRBV6-1 and TRBJ2-7, with 8 bases fitting TRBD1. V shed 2 bases and J 1 base; nucleotides not matched to a gene: 4. CDR3 length equals 15 residues. Per the germline V gene, CDR1 is MNHNS and CDR2 is SASEGT. The CDR3 protein is CASSEQWDRSYEQYF. CDR3 DNA: TGTGCCAGCAGTGAACAATGGGACAGGTCCTACGAGCAGTACTTC.

This clone was observed a single time. The chain carries TRBV30 and TRBJ2-7; 15 bases match TRBD2. Per germline, CDR1 GTSNPN and CDR2 SVGIG (reference sequence). With 1 base clipped from V and 5 bases from J, the junction kept 12 bases outside the gene matches. The CDR3 has 18 residues. The CDR3 sequence: CAWSEVPGLAGGIDEQYF. The CDR3 nucleotides are TGTGCCTGGAGTGAGGTCCCGGGACTAGCGGGGGGTATCGACGAGCAGTACTTC.

This sequence joins TRBV4-1 and TRBJ1-6; tentative D call: TRBD1 (5 bases). The ends were cut back, 0 bases at V and 0 bases at J, with 9 bases in the middle. Looked up from germline, CDR1 is MGHRA and CDR2 is YSYEKL. CDR3 length: 17 amino acids. The CDR3 here is CASSQDPGGSYNSPLHF. In nucleotides, the CDR3 is TGCGCCAGCAGCCAAGATCCGGGGGGCTCCTATAATTCACCCCTCCACTTT.

CDR3 region: CSVAGQGAGNEQFF. The CDR3 nucleotides are TGCAGCGTAGCAGGACAGGGGGCAGGCAATGAGCAGTTCTTC. This sequence joins TRBV29-1 and TRBJ2-1; 11 bases match TRBD1. The CDR3 has 14 residues. Germline V gene lookup returns CDR1 SQVTM and CDR2 ANQGSEA. The V gene end was trimmed by 6 bases and the J gene end by 6 bases; junction bases not matched to a gene: 7.

The gene calls are TRBV9 and TRBJ2-5; 7 nucleotides agree with TRBD1. Germline V lookup: CDR1 SGDLS, CDR2 YYNGEE. The V and J ends lost 4 bases and 5 bases, in that order; junction bases with no gene match: 5. This CDR3 region has 13 residues. CDR3 DNA sequence: TGTGCCAGCAGCCCCGGGACAGCGGAGACCCAGTACTTC. Amino acid sequence: CASSPGTAETQYF.

The rearrangement joins TRBV5-5 to TRBJ2-3; TRBD1 matches at 11 bases. Germline CDR1 reads SGHKS; CDR2 reads YYEKEE (reference sequence). V lost 5 bases, J lost 2 bases, and 10 bases stayed unmatched. This CDR3 region has 17 residues. The CDR3 DNA is TGTGCCAGCAGAGGACAGGGGGCCTTAAAGATCACAGATACGCAGTATTTT. This encodes CASRGQGALKITDTQYF.

This clone was detected only once. This sequence joins TRBV12-3 or TRBV12-4 and TRBJ1-2; D gene uncertain. V was shortened by 5 bases and J by 6 bases, with 13 bases between the two germline ends. The CDR3 consists of 13 residues. CDR3 residues: CASSNPGSDGYTF. The CDR3 coding sequence is TGTGCCAGCAGTAATCCCGGGAGTGATGGCTACACCTTC.

This sequence joins TRBV7-9 and TRBJ2-2; 7 bases align to TRBD2. Germline CDR1 reads SEHNR; CDR2 reads FQNEAQ (reference sequence). The CDR3 is 16 amino acids. The junction had 9 bases not matched to a gene; V was cut back by 3 bases and J by 5 bases. CDR3 protein: CASSFTSSSGTGELFF. Here the CDR3 DNA reads TGTGCCAGCAGCTTCACGTCGTCTAGCGGTACCGGGGAGCTGTTTTTT.

CDR3 amino acids: CASSQGDRDRTEAFF. CDR3 nucleotides: TGTGCCAGCAGCCAGGGGGACAGGGATCGAACTGAAGCTTTCTTT. The chain carries TRBV4-2 and TRBJ1-1; 9 nucleotides align to TRBD1. Germline CDR1 and CDR2: LGHNA and YNFKEQ. The CDR3 has 15 residues. The V and J ends lost 3 bases and 5 bases, in that order; junction bases with no gene match: 7.

This clone was observed once. The chain uses TRBV7-6 and TRBJ1-4, with a weak D call TRBD1 (6 bases). Germline assignment: CDR1 SGHVS and CDR2 FNYEAQ. The CDR3 sequence is 15 residues long. V shed 5 bases and J shed 10 bases, with 20 bases lying between them. The CDR3 reads CASSKETGPYGKLFF. CDR3 coding DNA: TGTGCCAGCAGCAAAGAGACAGGCCCTTACGGAAAACTGTTTTTT.

The CDR3 DNA reads as TGCAGCGGGGGGACAGGGGCTAACTATGGCTACACCTTC. Amino acids: CSGGTGANYGYTF. The J gene is TRBJ1-2, the V gene TRBV29-1, with 10 positions matching TRBD1. V lost 7 bases, J lost 0 bases, and 2 bases stayed unmatched. CDR1 is SQVTM and CDR2 is ANQGSEA in the germline V gene. The CDR3 has 13 amino acids. Full variable domain (rest looked up from reference TRBV29-1 and TRBJ1-2): SAVISQKPSRDICQRGTSLTIQCQVDSQVTMMFWYRQQPGQSLTLIATANQGSEATYESGFVIDKFPISRPNLTFSTLTVSNMSPEDSSIYLCSGGTGANYGYTFGSGTRLTVV.

The genes are TRBV11-1 and TRBJ1-2, with a possible D match to TRBD1 (6 bases). Trimming removed 5 bases at V and 1 base at J, with 14 bases between. The CDR3 extends over 15 amino acids. Per germline, CDR1 SGHAT and CDR2 FQDESV (reference sequence). CDR3: CASSVTRGYNYGYTF. CDR3 sequence (DNA): TGTGCCAGCAGCGTAACCAGGGGATATAACTATGGCTACACCTTC.

The chain uses TRBV7-2 and TRBJ2-5; D is perhaps TRBD1 (5 bases). The V gene lost 8 bases and the J gene lost 5 bases, with 21 bases spanning the gap. Per germline, CDR1 SGHTA and CDR2 FQGNSA. CDR3 length: 15 amino acids. The CDR3: CASGPLGAVVETQYF. The CDR3 coding sequence is TGTGCCAGCGGCCCGCTTGGGGCCGTGGTGGAGACCCAGTACTTC.

The chain combines TRBV30 with TRBJ1-5; D is unclear. Germline CDR1 GTSNPN, CDR2 SVGIG (reference sequence). The CDR3 runs 15 residues. V gave up 1 base and J gave up 2 bases, with 12 bases separating them. The CDR3 reads CAWSEAARGNQPQHF. CDR3 nucleotides: TGTGCCTGGAGTGAGGCAGCTCGGGGCAATCAGCCCCAGCATTTT. Variable domain in full (rest from reference TRBV30 and TRBJ1-5): SQTIHQWPATLVQPVGSPLSLECTVEGTSNPNLYWYRQAAGRGLQLLFYSVGIGQISSEVPQNLSASRPQDRQFILSSKKLLLSDSGFYLCAWSEAARGNQPQHFGDGTRLSIL.

The chain uses TRBV5-1 and TRBJ1-6; TRBD1 agrees at 7 bases. V trimming: 4 bases; J trimming: 6 bases; junction bases outside the gene matches: 13. The CDR3 is made up of 17 amino acids. Germline V gene data show CDR1 as SGHRS and CDR2 as YFSETQ. CDR3 loop: CASSHDRVKERNSPLHF. The CDR3 DNA follows: TGCGCCAGCAGCCACGACAGGGTGAAAGAGCGTAATTCACCCCTCCACTTT. Full variable domain (missing parts from reference TRBV5-1 and TRBJ1-6): KAGVTQTPRYLIKTRGQQVTLSCSPISGHRSVSWYQQTPGQGLQFLFEYFSETQRNKGNFPGRFSGRQFSNSRSEMNVSTLELGDSALYLCASSHDRVKERNSPLHFGNGTRLTVT.

This chain joins TRBV7-2 and TRBJ1-1, with D maybe TRBD1 (5 bases). The V end was cut by 6 bases, the J end by 5 bases, with 19 bases between. Per germline, CDR1 SGHTA and CDR2 FQGNSA. The CDR3 is made up of 15 amino acids. CDR3 coding DNA: TGTGCCAGCAGTCCTAGACACTCAAAGGGGACTGAAGCTTTCTTT. Amino acid sequence: CASSPRHSKGTEAFF.

The V and J genes are TRBV7-2 and TRBJ2-5, with 8 nucleotides matching TRBD2. Looked up from germline, CDR1 is SGHTA and CDR2 is FQGNSA. The ends lost 5 bases at V and 6 bases at J; junction bases unmatched: 17. CDR3 length: 17 residues. The CDR3 loop reads CASSRRGQRGSVQTQYF. The CDR3 DNA sequence: TGTGCCAGCAGCCGTAGGGGCCAGCGGGGGAGCGTGCAGACCCAGTACTTC.

V and J are TRBV7-2 and TRBJ1-2, with 11 bases aligning to TRBD1. The germline V gene encodes CDR1 SGHTA and CDR2 FQGNSA. V lost 1 base, J lost 8 bases, and 9 bases stayed unmatched. The CDR3 is 16 residues long. The CDR3 sequence: CASSLGGQGVAEGYTF. The CDR3 nucleotides are TGTGCCAGCAGCTTAGGGGGACAGGGGGTGGCGGAGGGCTACACCTTC.